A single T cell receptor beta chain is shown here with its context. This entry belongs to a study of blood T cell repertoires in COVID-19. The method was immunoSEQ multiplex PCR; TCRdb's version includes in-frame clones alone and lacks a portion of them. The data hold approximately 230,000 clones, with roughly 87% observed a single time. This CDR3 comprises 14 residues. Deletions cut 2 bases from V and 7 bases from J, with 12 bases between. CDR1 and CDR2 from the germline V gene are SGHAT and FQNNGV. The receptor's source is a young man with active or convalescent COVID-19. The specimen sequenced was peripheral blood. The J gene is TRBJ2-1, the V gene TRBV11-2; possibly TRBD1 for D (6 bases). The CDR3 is CASSLSSRGNEQFF. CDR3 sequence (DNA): TGTGCCAGCAGCTTATCATCGAGGGGGAATGAGCAGTTCTTC.